The sequence of this T cell receptor beta chain was determined in a study of human T cells and chemical hapten exposure. Study as a whole: DPC at 2% was the sensitizing agent, placed on approximately 2 cm by approximately 2 cm of upper inner arm skin. Study observations and caveats: No alteration of TCRs above 1 in 1000 frequency was seen with DPC sensitization.

TCRdb analysed the RACE reads with MiXCR anew, one entry per CDR3 protein. The repertoire has a few hundred thousand distinct CDR3 sequences, about 9% of them found once; the top ten carry approximately 2.2%. Germline loops: CDR1 LNHNV, CDR2 YYDKDF (reference sequence). V was clipped by 0 bases and J by 9 bases, with 12 bases between them. The CDR3 has 14 amino acids. Time point described: pre-sensitization, week 0. The treatment is: therapeutic diphenylcyclopropenone sensitization with weekly scalp DPC. This clonotype was observed a handful of times. Its antigen remains unidentified. Sequencing was performed on whole blood, taken in connection with sensitization to the hapten diphenylcyclopropenone (DPC). The chain employs TRBV15 and TRBJ2-1; perhaps TRBD1 as D (7 bases). This clonotype was obtained from a woman in her forties with alopecia areata. Some clones in this sample may be carry-over from other donors' samples. The chain's CDR3 is CATSRDRGTAEQFF. CDR3 bases: TGTGCCACCAGCAGAGATCGGGGGACAGCTGAGCAGTTCTTC.